A single sample gave rise to the 16 T cell receptor beta chains below, sequenced in a study of T cell responses to AZD1222 COVID-19 vaccine. Libraries were prepared by immunoSEQ multiplex PCR; TCRdb keeps only in-frame clonotypes and omits some of them. The sample includes 110,000 to 150,000 clones, roughly nine tenths of them seen just once. The sequencing used peripheral blood, collected on day 0 of AZD1222 vaccination. The receptor source for this set is an adult in good health.

The chain employs TRBV28 and TRBJ1-3; D is possibly TRBD1 (5 bases). V was pared by 6 bases and J by 2 bases, with 14 bases between. CDR3 length equals 15 residues. From germline, CDR1 is MDHEN and CDR2 SYDVKM. The CDR3: CASRRDLMPGNTIYF. In DNA, the CDR3 is TGTGCCAGCAGACGGGACCTAATGCCTGGAAACACCATATATTTT. Full variable domain (outside the CDR3, taken from reference TRBV28 and TRBJ1-3): DVKVTQSSRYLVKRTGEKVFLECVQDMDHENMFWYRQDPGLGLRLIYFSYDVKMKEKGDIPEGYSVSREKKERFSLILESASTNQTSMYLCASRRDLMPGNTIYFGEGSWLTVV.

There are a few counts of this clone. V usage is TRBV12-5 and J usage is TRBJ1-1; no clear D gene. Germline V lookup: CDR1 LGHNT, CDR2 FRNRAP. V gave up 2 bases and J gave up 4 bases, with 2 bases separating them. The CDR3 consists of 11 residues. The CDR3 region has the DNA TGTGCTAGTGGTTTGACCACTGAAGCTTTCTTT. Its translation: CASGLTTEAFF.

V is TRBV6-5 and J is TRBJ1-2, with TRBD1 matching 9 bases. Germline trimming cut 8 bases from V and 2 bases from J; bases unmatched to any gene: 6. The CDR3 runs 14 residues. From germline, CDR1 is MNHEY and CDR2 SVGAGI. The CDR3 coding sequence is TGTGCCAGCGGGACAGGGCTTGTCAACTATGGCTACACCTTC. It yields the protein CASGTGLVNYGYTF.

The chain uses TRBV7-9 and TRBJ1-5, with TRBD1 matching 12 bases. The V segment lost 5 bases and the J segment 0 bases; nucleotides outside the gene matches: 5. The germline V gene has CDR1 SEHNR and CDR2 FQNEAQ (reference sequence). The CDR3 length is 17 residues. CDR3 in amino acids: CASSPGQGANSNQPQHF. In DNA, the CDR3 is TGTGCCAGCAGCCCGGGACAGGGGGCTAATAGCAATCAGCCCCAGCATTTT.

The chain joins TRBV7-2 to TRBJ2-1, with 9 bases fitting TRBD2. The CDR3 totals 16 residues. The V gene end was trimmed by 4 bases and the J gene end by 2 bases; junction bases not matched to a gene: 6. CDR1 and CDR2 from the germline V gene are SGHTA and FQGNSA. The CDR3 region is CASSYSGGTTYNEQFF. CDR3 bases: TGTGCCAGCAGCTACAGCGGGGGGACTACCTACAATGAGCAGTTCTTC.

The gene calls are TRBV5-1 and TRBJ2-7; 10 nucleotides match TRBD2. The V segment lost 2 bases and the J segment 2 bases; nucleotides outside the gene matches: 13. Per the germline V gene, CDR1 is SGHRS and CDR2 is YFSETQ. There are 18 residues in the CDR3. CDR3 sequence reads: CASSFRDLLAGPAYEQYF. CDR3 sequence (DNA): TGCGCCAGCAGCTTCCGGGATCTACTAGCGGGGCCCGCCTACGAGCAGTACTTC.

The chain couples TRBV5-6 to TRBJ1-2; D is ambiguous. Germline CDR1 reads SGHDT; CDR2 reads YYEEEE. V was clipped by 2 bases and J by 0 bases, with 5 bases between them. The CDR3 is 13 amino acids. The CDR3 coding sequence is TGTGCCAGCAGCTTAAGGTCTAACTATGGCTACACCTTC. Translating it yields CASSLRSNYGYTF.

This clone was seen once. This rearrangement joins TRBV30 to TRBJ1-5; D possibly corresponds to TRBD1 (5 bases). This CDR3 is 14 amino acids long. The V end lost 1 base, the J end lost 3 bases, and 10 bases lay between the germline ends. In germline, CDR1 is GTSNPN, CDR2 SVGIG (reference sequence). Written as DNA, the CDR3 is TGTGCCTGGAGTGGCAGGGTTTCCAATCAGCCCCAGCATTTT. The encoded protein is CAWSGRVSNQPQHF.

The chain couples TRBV9 to TRBJ2-3; 9 nucleotides align to TRBD2. The CDR3 loop spans 18 amino acids. V gave up 1 base and J gave up 4 bases; unmatched junction bases: 13. Germline CDR1 reads SGDLS; CDR2 reads YYNGEE. CDR3 bases: TGTGCCAGCAGCGTACCGGCGTCCGGTAGCGGGAGCGCAGATACGCAGTATTTT. Translated: CASSVPASGSGSADTQYF.

The chain uses TRBV24-1 and TRBJ2-1; 7 nucleotides line up with TRBD1. Germline trimming cut 7 bases from V and 9 bases from J; bases unmatched to any gene: 5. Germline V gene lookup returns CDR1 KGHDR and CDR2 SFDVKD. The CDR3 runs 12 residues. The CDR3 sequence is CATSDRAGEQFF. DNA of the CDR3: TGTGCCACCAGCGACAGGGCGGGTGAGCAGTTCTTC.

This CDR3 reads CATSMERVRAFF. The CDR3 nucleotides read TGTGCCACCAGCATGGAGAGGGTGAGGGCTTTCTTT. J is TRBJ1-1 and V is TRBV15; D gene ambiguous. The V end lost 4 bases, the J end lost 11 bases, and 14 bases lay between the germline ends. The CDR3 runs to 12 residues. Germline V CDR1 and CDR2: LNHNV, YYDKDF (reference sequence).

This sequence joins TRBV7-3 and TRBJ2-1; possible D gene TRBD2, 5 bases. This CDR3 has 15 residues. V was clipped by 0 bases and J by 4 bases, with 10 bases between them. The V gene's germline CDR1 is SGHTA and CDR2 FQGTGA. CDR3 protein: CASSLTADGYNEQFF. The DNA of the CDR3 is TGTGCCAGCAGCTTAACAGCGGACGGTTACAATGAGCAGTTCTTC.

The chain combines TRBV30 with TRBJ1-5; the D gene is possibly TRBD1 (5 bases). There are 15 residues in the CDR3. Trimming stripped 1 base from V and 7 bases from J, with 17 bases between. Germline CDR1 GTSNPN, CDR2 SVGIG (reference sequence). CDR3 residues: CAWSGGSGRTQPQHF. The CDR3 bases are TGTGCCTGGAGTGGTGGTTCAGGGAGGACGCAGCCCCAGCATTTT.

The rearrangement links TRBV7-2 to TRBJ2-2; a possible D gene is TRBD2 (5 bases). Germline assignment: CDR1 SGHTA and CDR2 FQGNSA. This CDR3 region has 17 residues. V was clipped by 1 base and J by 1 base, with 13 bases between them. The CDR3 is CASSLDPPAENTGELFF. The CDR3 DNA sequence: TGTGCCAGCAGCTTAGATCCCCCAGCGGAGAACACCGGGGAGCTGTTTTTT.

The chain combines TRBV28 with TRBJ2-7; D may correspond to TRBD1 or TRBD2 (5 bases each). Germline V lookup: CDR1 MDHEN, CDR2 SYDVKM. The CDR3 is 12 residues long. V was clipped by 7 bases and J by 2 bases, with 9 bases between them. This CDR3 is CASNEGTYEQYF. In nucleotides, the CDR3 is TGTGCCAGCAATGAGGGGACCTACGAGCAGTACTTC.

This chain links TRBV5-5 with TRBJ2-3; TRBD1 might be the D (6 bases). Germline-derived CDR1 and CDR2 are SGHKS and YYEKEE (reference sequence). Trimming took 7 bases from V and 3 from J, leaving 18 bases between them. This CDR3 is built from 15 residues. CDR3: CASYRNAQGTDTQYF. The DNA for the CDR3 is TGTGCCAGCTACCGCAATGCACAGGGTACAGATACGCAGTATTTT.